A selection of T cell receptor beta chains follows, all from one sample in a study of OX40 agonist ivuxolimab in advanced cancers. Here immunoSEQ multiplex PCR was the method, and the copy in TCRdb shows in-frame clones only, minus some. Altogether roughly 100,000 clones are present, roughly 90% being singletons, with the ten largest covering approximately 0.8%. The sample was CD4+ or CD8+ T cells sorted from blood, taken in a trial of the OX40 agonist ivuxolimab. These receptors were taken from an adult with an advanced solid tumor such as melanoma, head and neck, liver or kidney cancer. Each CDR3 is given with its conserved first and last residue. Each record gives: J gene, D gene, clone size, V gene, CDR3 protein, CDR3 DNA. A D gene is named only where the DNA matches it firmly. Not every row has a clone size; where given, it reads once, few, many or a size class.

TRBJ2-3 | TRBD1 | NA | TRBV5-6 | CASSPGQGRDTQYF | TGTGCCAGCAGCCCGGGACAGGGACGGGATACGCAGTATTTT
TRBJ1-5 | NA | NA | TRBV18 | CASSPFGSGMRSNQPQHF | TGTGCCAGCTCACCATTCGGTAGCGGTATGCGTAGCAATCAGCCCCAGCATTTT
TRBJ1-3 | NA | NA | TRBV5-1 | CASNSGPSGNTIYF | TGCGCCAGCAACTCAGGTCCCTCTGGAAACACCATATATTTT
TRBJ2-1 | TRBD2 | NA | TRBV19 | CASSILLRRGGRQFEQFF | TGTGCCAGTAGTATTCTTTTGAGGCGGGGGGGCCGTCAATTTGAGCAGTTCTTC
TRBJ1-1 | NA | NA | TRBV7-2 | CASSLEGRGTEAFF | TGTGCCAGCAGCTTAGAGGGGAGGGGCACTGAAGCTTTCTTT
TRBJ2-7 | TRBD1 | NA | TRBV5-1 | CASSAGQGFTYEQYF | TGCGCCAGCAGCGCGGGACAGGGGTTTACCTACGAGCAGTACTTC
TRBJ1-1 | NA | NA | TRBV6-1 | CASSNGGREAFF | TGTGCCAGCAGCAACGGAGGGAGAGAAGCTTTCTTT
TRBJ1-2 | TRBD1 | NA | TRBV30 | CAWSPRQGTYGYTF | TGTGCCTGGAGTCCTCGACAGGGGACCTATGGCTACACCTTC
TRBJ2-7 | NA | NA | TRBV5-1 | CASSLASGNSYEQYF | TGCGCCAGCAGCTTGGCGTCTGGCAACTCCTACGAGCAGTACTTC
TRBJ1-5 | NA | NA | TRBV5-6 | CASSLQTAPWEPQHF | TGTGCCAGCAGCTTACAGACAGCCCCCTGGGAGCCCCAGCATTTT
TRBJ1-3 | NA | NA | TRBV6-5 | CASSYAGWGGNTIYF | TGTGCCAGCAGTTACGCAGGGTGGGGTGGAAACACCATATATTTT
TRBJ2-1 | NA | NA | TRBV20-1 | CSARSDEQFF | TGCAGTGCTAGAAGTGATGAGCAGTTCTTC
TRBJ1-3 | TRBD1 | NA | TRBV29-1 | CSVERPDRGNTIYF | TGCAGCGTGGAGAGACCGGACAGGGGAAACACCATATATTTT
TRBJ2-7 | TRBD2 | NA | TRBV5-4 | CASSPGGRSGYEQYF | TGTGCCAGCAGCCCCGGGGGGAGGTCGGGCTACGAGCAGTACTTC
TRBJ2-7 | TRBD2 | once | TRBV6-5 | CASSGTSGGYEQYF | TGTGCCAGCAGTGGGACTAGCGGGGGTTACGAGCAGTACTTC
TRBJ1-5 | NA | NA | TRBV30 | CAWSPGVNQPQHF | TGTGCCTGGAGCCCGGGGGTAAATCAGCCCCAGCATTTT
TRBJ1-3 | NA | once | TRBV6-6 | CASSPPSGNTIYF | TGTGCCAGCAGTCCCCCCTCTGGAAACACCATATATTTT
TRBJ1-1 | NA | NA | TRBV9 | CASSSRGGQGENTEAFF | TGTGCCAGCAGCAGTCGCGGGGGCCAGGGCGAGAACACTGAAGCTTTCTTT
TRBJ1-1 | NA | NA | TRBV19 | CATHRRDSSEAFF | TGTGCCACCCACAGGAGGGACTCGTCTGAAGCTTTCTTT
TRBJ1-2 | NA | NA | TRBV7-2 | CASSLRGVHGYTF | TGTGCCAGCAGCTTAAGGGGGGTCCATGGCTACACCTTC
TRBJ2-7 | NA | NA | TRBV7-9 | CASSFLGPEQYF | TGTGCCAGCAGCTTTTTGGGTCCCGAGCAGTACTTC
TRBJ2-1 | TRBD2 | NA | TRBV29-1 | CSVGAGGINEQFF | TGCAGCGTTGGTGCGGGGGGAATCAATGAGCAGTTCTTC
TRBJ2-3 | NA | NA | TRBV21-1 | CASSKSGLYTQYF | TGTGCCAGCAGCAAGTCCGGACTCTATACGCAGTATTTT
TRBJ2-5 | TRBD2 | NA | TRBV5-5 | CASSTWTSQETQYF | TGTGCCAGCAGCACCTGGACTAGCCAAGAGACCCAGTACTTC
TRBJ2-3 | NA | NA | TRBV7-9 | CASSLGEGTDTQYF | TGTGCCAGCAGCTTAGGGGAGGGCACAGATACGCAGTATTTT
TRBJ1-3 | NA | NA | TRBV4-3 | CASSQGAEWRQSGNTIYF | TGCGCCAGCAGCCAAGGGGCCGAGTGGCGGCAATCTGGAAACACCATATATTTT
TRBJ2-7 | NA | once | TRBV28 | CASIGISLEQYF | TGTGCCAGCATCGGGATTTCCTTGGAGCAGTACTTC
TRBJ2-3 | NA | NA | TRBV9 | CASSVRGTLDTQYF | TGTGCCAGCAGCGTTCGGGGGACCTTAGATACGCAGTATTTT
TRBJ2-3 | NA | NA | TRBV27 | CASKRGTDTQYF | TGTGCCAGCAAAAGGGGCACAGATACGCAGTATTTT
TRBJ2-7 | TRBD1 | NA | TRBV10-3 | CAISESRQGAGYEQYF | TGTGCCATCAGTGAGTCCAGGCAGGGGGCCGGATACGAGCAGTACTTC
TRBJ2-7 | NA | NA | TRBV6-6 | CASSYLRGGYEQYF | TGTGCCAGCAGTTATTTGAGGGGCGGTTACGAGCAGTACTTC
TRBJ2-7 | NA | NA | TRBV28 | CASSAGGPTSSLIRAEQYF | TGTGCCAGCAGTGCCGGGGGACCAACCAGCTCCCTGATAAGGGCCGAGCAGTACTTC
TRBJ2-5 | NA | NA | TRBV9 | CASSQQTRGQETQYF | TGTGCCAGCAGCCAACAGACCAGGGGACAAGAGACCCAGTACTTC
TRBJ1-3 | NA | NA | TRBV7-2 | CASSLRRGNTIYF | TGTGCCAGCAGCTTGCGGAGGGGAAACACCATATATTTT
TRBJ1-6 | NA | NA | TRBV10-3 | CAISESHGYNSPLHF | TGTGCCATCAGTGAGTCTCACGGCTATAATTCACCCCTCCACTTT
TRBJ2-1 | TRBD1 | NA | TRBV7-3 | CASSPLLAGGSAYGYNEQFF | TGTGCCAGCAGCCCGCTGTTAGCAGGGGGTTCCGCCTATGGCTACAATGAGCAGTTCTTC
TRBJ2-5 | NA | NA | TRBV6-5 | CASTRGRGETQYF | TGTGCCAGCACGCGGGGGCGCGGAGAGACCCAGTACTTC
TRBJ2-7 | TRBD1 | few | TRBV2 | CASSPNKRLGQDSYEQYF | TGTGCCAGCAGTCCTAACAAAAGACTGGGACAGGATTCCTACGAGCAGTACTTC
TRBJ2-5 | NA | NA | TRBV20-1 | CSARSGETQYF | TGCAGTGCTCGGTCCGGAGAGACCCAGTACTTC
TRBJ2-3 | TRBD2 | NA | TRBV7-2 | CASSFTGTRLSTDTQYF | TGTGCCAGCAGCTTCACCGGGACTAGACTTAGCACAGATACGCAGTATTTT
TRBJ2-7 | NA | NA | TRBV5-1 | CASSRWTAGKNEQYF | TGCGCCAGCAGCCGTTGGACCGCTGGGAAGAACGAGCAGTACTTC
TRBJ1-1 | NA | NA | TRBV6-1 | CASSAFAGAHTEAFF | TGTGCCAGCAGTGCTTTCGCAGGGGCGCACACTGAAGCTTTCTTT